This T cell receptor beta chain was sequenced for a study of cytomegalovirus exposure and HLA in healthy donors. PCR used 60 Vbeta primers and 13 Jbeta primers. Assay used: immunoSEQ multiplex PCR; TCRdb lists only in-frame clones, some missing. This table has around 38,000 clones, 60% to 70% appearing once. For this clone: As yet, its antigen is unknown.

Study-wide results and caveats: The later analysis indicated that the majority of CMV-associated TCR beta chains appeared HLA-restricted. Near-uniform donor sequencing depth was presumed by presence/absence analyses. It was confirmed in vitro that a few of the CMV-associated chains were specific for CMV antigens.

The CDR3 runs to 15 residues. The germline V gene encodes CDR1 SGDLS and CDR2 YYNGEE. V lost 2 bases, J lost 2 bases, and 10 bases lay in between. The chain recombines TRBV9 with TRBJ2-2, with TRBD2 as a possible D gene (7 bases). Sequenced: PBMCs. This receptor was taken from a middle-aged man in good health and CMV-seropositive. This CDR3 is CASSVAGANTGELFF. CDR3 nucleotide sequence: TGTGCCAGCAGCGTCGCGGGGGCAAACACCGGGGAGCTGTTTTTT.